This T cell receptor (beta chain) was found in a study of TIL therapy for anti-PD-1-resistant metastatic lung cancer (dated by TCRdb to the early 2020s). For context, the study as a whole: Tumors were collected before any PD-1/PD-L1 blockade, after which patients were given nivolumab, and patients who progressed were given lymphodepletion, an infusion of expanded TIL and IL-2. Among the enrolled patients, the median age was around 54 years (range about 35-75), and the median tumor PD-L1 proportion score was around 6%. Most of the cohort had lung adenocarcinoma, four tumors were EGFR-mutant and two were ALK-rearranged, and half of the patients were current or former smokers. Across the cohort, whole-exome sequencing showed a median non-synonymous tumor mutation burden of around 1.4 mutations per megabase. T cell receptor beta sequencing of tumor and peripheral blood served to follow clonotypes across the tumor, the expanded TIL product, and serial blood samples.

The germline V gene gives CDR1 as SGHAT and CDR2 as FQNNGV. The CDR3 runs 13 residues from the cysteine to the phenylalanine. Left in the record is the CDR3 DNA by itself, 39 bases read in frame from the first base. About this clone: It has no known antigen specificity. Germline and junction disagree at one end, which may indicate a read error.

The paper's findings and limits, for the study overall: The cohort was highly selected, including more treatment-naive, never-smoker and oncogene-addicted patients than is typical, which limits generalizability. The study protocol defined all tumor marker inferences as exploratory. Clonotypes from the infused TIL partially replaced the baseline peripheral repertoire and then declined over months, and persistence showed no apparent association with response.

TCR beta CDR3 regions were amplified from genomic DNA with the immunoSEQ v3 hsTCRB kit using bias-controlled multiplex PCR. TCR libraries were sequenced on an Illumina NextSeq 500 to approximately 2 million read pairs for survey level or about 5-6 million for deep level. As for how the authors treated the data: The immunoSEQ Analyzer software assigned V, D and J genes, filtered out non-productive sequences, and reported clonality. Repertoires of infused TIL and blood were compared using productive Simpson clonality and the Morisita overlap index of productive TRB rearrangements. Absolute clonotype counts in blood were estimated as lymphocyte count times CD3+ fraction times the clone's productive frequency. TCRdb mirrors the immuneACCESS table, restricted to in-frame sequences. Some clones are absent from its copies; in checked studies, under half trace to an unresolved V gene, and the reason for the others is unknown. V, J and clone size are taken as reported in that table, and D and trimming were inferred from the DNA itself. In this sample the table shows about 59,000 clones, around 67% of which occur a single time. About 1.8% of the sample is in the top ten clones.

Taken with the paper, the label for time point translates to: pre-treatment sample, taken before nivolumab and TIL therapy. Between late 2017 and January 2020, a dual-center phase I trial enrolled adults who had stage 4 NSCLC. Samples were obtained from a single-arm, open-label phase I trial in which tumor-infiltrating lymphocyte therapy with nivolumab was evaluated in advanced non-small cell lung cancer. Blood mononuclear cells from EDTA tubes were separated on a Ficoll gradient and snap-frozen as pellets, and DNA was extracted from the cells using a Qiagen mini-prep kit. The source of this sequence is a person aged 25-85 years with non-small cell lung cancer. The specimen was blood, collected at baseline. This sequence uses TRBV11-2 and TRBJ1-4, with TRBD1 identical over 10 junction bases. CDR3 loop: CASSLGQGGLVHF. The nucleotide sequence is given as TGTGCCAGCAGCCTCGGACAGGGGGGCCTTGTCCATTTT.